A selection of T cell receptor beta chains follows, all from one sample in a study of OX40 agonist ivuxolimab in advanced cancers. Assay used: immunoSEQ multiplex PCR; TCRdb lists only in-frame clones, some missing. The sample comprises tens of thousands of clones, just under 90% of which are singletons, and 5.4% rests with the top ten. The sample in question was CD4+ or CD8+ T cells sorted from blood, obtained in a trial of the OX40 agonist ivuxolimab. The receptors here all came from an adult with an advanced solid tumor such as melanoma, head and neck, liver or kidney cancer. Each CDR3 is given with its conserved first and last residue. The D gene is left open where the match is weak. Size is stated for part of the rows, as once, few or many counts, or as a class when the clone is expanded.

cdr3_aa: CASSTGRLMETQYF
cdr3_nt: TGTGCCAGCAGCACGGGACGGCTCATGGAGACCCAGTACTTC
v_call: TRBV7-2
j_call: TRBJ2-5
clone_size: .
d_call: .

cdr3_aa: CASSATSSYNSPLHF
cdr3_nt: TGTGCCAGCAGCGCCACGAGCTCCTATAATTCACCCCTCCACTTT
v_call: TRBV9
j_call: TRBJ1-6
clone_size: .
d_call: .

cdr3_aa: CASSPGGTGELFF
cdr3_nt: TGTGCCAGTAGTCCAGGGGGGACCGGGGAGCTGTTTTTT
v_call: TRBV19
j_call: TRBJ2-2
clone_size: few
d_call: .

cdr3_aa: CASSPNNYEQYF
cdr3_nt: TGTGCCAGCTCACCGAACAACTACGAGCAGTACTTC
v_call: TRBV18
j_call: TRBJ2-7
clone_size: .
d_call: .

cdr3_aa: CASSQEGGVGTDTQYF
cdr3_nt: TGCGCCAGCAGCCAAGAGGGAGGGGTGGGCACAGATACGCAGTATTTT
v_call: TRBV4-3
j_call: TRBJ2-3
clone_size: .
d_call: TRBD2

cdr3_aa: CASSLRSGREGRRDEQFF
cdr3_nt: TGTGCCAGCAGCTTACGATCCGGGCGGGAGGGCAGGAGGGATGAGCAGTTCTTC
v_call: TRBV7-2
j_call: TRBJ2-1
clone_size: .
d_call: TRBD2

cdr3_aa: CASSLQNEQFF
cdr3_nt: TGCGCCAGCAGCTTGCAGAATGAGCAGTTCTTC
v_call: TRBV5-1
j_call: TRBJ2-1
clone_size: .
d_call: .

cdr3_aa: CASSRGTSGSVYNEQFF
cdr3_nt: TGTGCCAGCTCAAGAGGGACTAGCGGGAGTGTCTACAATGAGCAGTTCTTC
v_call: TRBV18
j_call: TRBJ2-1
clone_size: .
d_call: TRBD2

cdr3_aa: CASSSRLAGVTQYF
cdr3_nt: TGTGCCAGCAGCTCCCGTCTAGCGGGAGTTACGCAGTATTTT
v_call: TRBV7-9
j_call: TRBJ2-3
clone_size: .
d_call: TRBD2

cdr3_aa: CATSRDSGGGETQYF
cdr3_nt: TGTGCCACCAGCAGAGATTCCGGAGGCGGAGAGACCCAGTACTTC
v_call: TRBV15
j_call: TRBJ2-5
clone_size: .
d_call: .

cdr3_aa: CASSLQGGNEKLFF
cdr3_nt: TGTGCCAGCAGCCTACAGGGAGGGAATGAAAAACTGTTTTTT
v_call: TRBV28
j_call: TRBJ1-4
clone_size: .
d_call: .

cdr3_aa: CASSFAGTLRVANYGYTF
cdr3_nt: TGTGCCAGCAGCTTTGCTGGGACATTAAGGGTAGCTAACTATGGCTACACCTTC
v_call: TRBV7-8
j_call: TRBJ1-2
clone_size: few
d_call: .

cdr3_aa: CASSLTSIYYEQFF
cdr3_nt: TGTGCCAGCAGCTTGACTAGTATATATTATGAGCAGTTCTTC
v_call: TRBV7-2
j_call: TRBJ2-1
clone_size: .
d_call: .

cdr3_aa: CASSLPGGMNTEAFF
cdr3_nt: TGTGCCAGCAGTTTGCCGGGGGGCATGAACACTGAAGCTTTCTTT
v_call: TRBV28
j_call: TRBJ1-1
clone_size: .
d_call: .

cdr3_aa: CASSFGSPNQPQHF
cdr3_nt: TGTGCCAGCAGCTTCGGCAGCCCAAATCAGCCCCAGCATTTT
v_call: TRBV5-6
j_call: TRBJ1-5
clone_size: .
d_call: .

cdr3_aa: CASSQYRRNTEAFF
cdr3_nt: TGCGCCAGCAGCCAGTACAGGAGAAACACTGAAGCTTTCTTT
v_call: TRBV4-1
j_call: TRBJ1-1
clone_size: .
d_call: .

cdr3_aa: CASTPRGEVQETQYF
cdr3_nt: TGTGCCAGCACCCCCCGGGGGGAGGTGCAAGAGACCCAGTACTTC
v_call: TRBV28
j_call: TRBJ2-5
clone_size: .
d_call: TRBD2

cdr3_aa: CSAATGERVTEAFF
cdr3_nt: TGCAGCGCCGCAACCGGGGAGAGGGTCACTGAAGCTTTCTTT
v_call: TRBV29-1
j_call: TRBJ1-1
clone_size: .
d_call: .

cdr3_aa: CASSIFAGVSKNIQYF
cdr3_nt: TGTGCCAGTAGTATCTTTGCAGGGGTGTCCAAAAACATTCAGTACTTC
v_call: TRBV19
j_call: TRBJ2-4
clone_size: .
d_call: .

cdr3_aa: CASSRRNPSRETQYF
cdr3_nt: TGTGCCAGCAGCCGTAGGAACCCTTCTAGGGAGACCCAGTACTTC
v_call: TRBV11-2
j_call: TRBJ2-5
clone_size: .
d_call: .

cdr3_aa: CASSTQDRTSGRAVGELFF
cdr3_nt: TGTGCCAGCAGCACGCAAGATCGGACTAGCGGGAGGGCGGTCGGGGAGCTGTTTTTT
v_call: TRBV9
j_call: TRBJ2-2
clone_size: .
d_call: TRBD2

cdr3_aa: CASTEGGATDTQYF
cdr3_nt: TGTGCCAGCACCGAGGGGGGGGCAACAGATACGCAGTATTTT
v_call: TRBV6-5
j_call: TRBJ2-3
clone_size: .
d_call: .

cdr3_aa: CASSFPPHYEQYF
cdr3_nt: TGTGCCAGCAGCTTCCCACCCCACTACGAGCAGTACTTC
v_call: TRBV7-2
j_call: TRBJ2-7
clone_size: .
d_call: .

cdr3_aa: CASSQGGTTGRQTQYF
cdr3_nt: TGTGCCAGCAGCCAGGGGGGGACCACAGGTCGGCAGACCCAGTACTTC
v_call: TRBV7-3
j_call: TRBJ2-5
clone_size: few
d_call: .

cdr3_aa: CASSQGLRQFF
cdr3_nt: TGTGCCAGCAGCCAGGGACTAAGGCAGTTCTTC
v_call: TRBV28
j_call: TRBJ2-1
clone_size: .
d_call: TRBD2

cdr3_aa: CASSLPRGGTQYF
cdr3_nt: TGTGCCAGCAGCTTGCCCAGGGGGGGGACCCAGTACTTC
v_call: TRBV5-4
j_call: TRBJ2-5
clone_size: .
d_call: .

cdr3_aa: CASTHGPWEGRTGELFF
cdr3_nt: TGTGCCAGTACCCATGGGCCGTGGGAGGGCCGCACCGGGGAGCTGTTTTTT
v_call: TRBV19
j_call: TRBJ2-2
clone_size: .
d_call: TRBD2

cdr3_aa: CASSVAGSLGQPQHF
cdr3_nt: TGTGCCAGCAGCGTGGCAGGGAGTTTGGGTCAGCCCCAGCATTTT
v_call: TRBV9
j_call: TRBJ1-5
clone_size: few
d_call: .

cdr3_aa: CASSRQEMNTGELFF
cdr3_nt: TGTGCCAGCAGCCGACAGGAGATGAACACCGGGGAGCTGTTTTTT
v_call: TRBV5-4
j_call: TRBJ2-2
clone_size: .
d_call: .

cdr3_aa: CASSDGRITGNEQFF
cdr3_nt: TGTGCCAGCAGCGATGGACGAATCACGGGGAATGAGCAGTTCTTC
v_call: TRBV9
j_call: TRBJ2-1
clone_size: .
d_call: .

cdr3_aa: CASSRAGARETQYF
cdr3_nt: TGTGCCAGTAGTAGGGCGGGAGCACGAGAGACCCAGTACTTC
v_call: TRBV19
j_call: TRBJ2-5
clone_size: .
d_call: TRBD2

cdr3_aa: CASSLGTSGSRNEQFF
cdr3_nt: TGCGCCAGCAGCTTGGGGACTAGCGGGAGTCGGAATGAGCAGTTCTTC
v_call: TRBV5-1
j_call: TRBJ2-1
clone_size: .
d_call: TRBD2

cdr3_aa: CASSSPGLAGGYSTDTQYF
cdr3_nt: TGTGCCAGCAGCTCCCCGGGACTAGCGGGAGGGTATAGCACAGATACGCAGTATTTT
v_call: TRBV7-9
j_call: TRBJ2-3
clone_size: .
d_call: TRBD2

cdr3_aa: CSVNPGGVRTDTQYF
cdr3_nt: TGCAGCGTCAATCCCGGGGGGGTCCGCACAGATACGCAGTATTTT
v_call: TRBV29-1
j_call: TRBJ2-3
clone_size: .
d_call: TRBD2

cdr3_aa: CASSPISAGRRYEQYF
cdr3_nt: TGTGCCAGCAGCCCAATTTCGGCGGGAAGGCGTTACGAGCAGTACTTC
v_call: TRBV7-9
j_call: TRBJ2-7
clone_size: once
d_call: .

cdr3_aa: CASSPGILEPQHF
cdr3_nt: TGTGCCAGCTCACCAGGGATTTTGGAGCCCCAGCATTTT
v_call: TRBV18
j_call: TRBJ1-5
clone_size: once
d_call: .

cdr3_aa: CASSLVTGSSETQYF
cdr3_nt: TGTGCCAGCAGCTTGGTGACCGGGAGCAGTGAGACCCAGTACTTC
v_call: TRBV5-6
j_call: TRBJ2-5
clone_size: .
d_call: .

cdr3_aa: CASSSGQGARSPLHF
cdr3_nt: TGTGCCAGCAGCTCCGGACAGGGGGCGAGGTCACCCCTCCACTTT
v_call: TRBV5-5
j_call: TRBJ1-6
clone_size: .
d_call: TRBD1

cdr3_aa: CASTPPSGLAGPAGDNEQFF
cdr3_nt: TGTGCCAGCACCCCCCCATCGGGACTAGCGGGACCAGCGGGAGACAATGAGCAGTTCTTC
v_call: TRBV11-3
j_call: TRBJ2-1
clone_size: .
d_call: TRBD2

cdr3_aa: CASSGILQGYEQYF
cdr3_nt: TGTGCCAGCAGTGGGATTCTACAGGGGTACGAGCAGTACTTC
v_call: TRBV6-1
j_call: TRBJ2-7
clone_size: .
d_call: TRBD1